Below are 5 T cell receptor beta chains sequenced from a single sample in a study of sequential checkpoint blockade in melanoma (dated by TCRdb to the late 2010s). Library generation was performed with the immunoSEQ multiplex PCR assay. TCRdb carries this immuneACCESS record with in-frame sequences only. Its versions omit some clonotypes, under half of them owing to an unresolved V gene in the studies checked, with the rest unexplained. This sample is represented by 30,000 to 45,000 clones; roughly 88% of them were singletons. The ten largest account for roughly an eighth of the sample. The treatment or condition label, read with the paper, signifies: randomized to nivolumab then ipilimumab (arm A) or the reverse (arm B). The sequencing used CD8+ T cells sorted from blood (inferred from file names), collected from a patient given nivolumab and ipilimumab in sequence. The receptors derive from a human donor with melanoma.

A remark on this clone: An end of the junction does not agree with germline; a read error may underlie this. CDR3 amino acids: CASSLSGRTPYNEQLF. The CDR3 coding sequence is TGTGCCAGCAGCTTAAGCGGGAGAACCCCCTACAATGAGCAGCTCTTC. The rearrangement links TRBV5-4 to TRBJ2-1, with 8 bases identical to TRBD2. Germline CDR1 reads SGHNT; CDR2 reads YYREEE (reference sequence). The CDR3 runs to 16 residues. The whole variable domain, filled in from reference TRBV5-4 and TRBJ2-1, reads ETGVTQSPTHLIKTRGQQVTLRCSSQSGHNTVSWYQQALGQGPQFIFQYYREEENGRGNFPPRFSGLQFPNYSSELNVNALELDDSALYLCASSLSGRTPYNEQLFGPGTRLTVL.

The chain employs TRBV7-8 and TRBJ2-1; no reliable D call. The V end was cut by 3 bases, the J end by 0 bases, with 9 bases between. The CDR3 runs 15 residues. Germline CDR1 is SGHVS and CDR2 is FQNEAQ. In DNA form, the CDR3 reads TGTGCCAGCAGCTTCACAGTCAGCTCCTACAATGAGCAGTTCTTC. It specifies CASSFTVSSYNEQFF.

The chain links TRBV4-3 to TRBJ2-1; TRBD2 matches 10 bases. Germline CDR1 reads LGHNA; CDR2 reads YSLEER. Germline trimming cut 3 bases from V and 9 bases from J; bases unmatched to any gene: 14. There are 17 residues in the CDR3. In DNA, the CDR3 is TGCGCCAGCAGCCAGCAGCGGGAGGGCGTACACGGGGCTGAGCAGTTCTTC. Translated: CASSQQREGVHGAEQFF.

J is TRBJ2-3 and V is TRBV5-1, with no clear D. Between the trimmed V and J ends, which lost 5 bases and 3 bases, there was a span of 19 bases. From germline, CDR1 is SGHRS and CDR2 YFSETQ. The CDR3 has 16 amino acids. The CDR3, as DNA: TGCGCCAGCAGAGAGTTGGGCGACGCCCCGACAGATACGCAGTATTTT. Translation gives CASRELGDAPTDTQYF.

DNA for the CDR3: TGTGCCAGCAGCTTAGGACAGAGCGGTCAGCCCCAGCATTTT. This translates into CASSLGQSGQPQHF. J is TRBJ1-5 and V is TRBV13; D gene ambiguous. Trimming took off 0 bases at V and 6 bases at J, with 9 bases between the two ends. Germline V gene lookup returns CDR1 PRHDT and CDR2 FYEKMQ (reference sequence). The CDR3 is 14 residues long.